Below, 18 T cell receptor beta chains from the same sample are listed, as sequenced in a study of blood T cells in healthy people across ages. The authors ran a second PCR of 7 to 11 cycles using a sample-barcoded 5' primer and a J-beta primer mix. Each CDR3 protein is one row after TCRdb ran MiXCR on the 5' RACE reads. The data contain about 940,000 distinct CDR3 sequences, around 48% of them singletons. What was sequenced was blood. The receptors shown here come from a man aged 30 to 39 in good health.

About this clonotype: At one of its ends the junction is not consistent with the germline gene, which may arise from a read error. The CDR3 sequence is CASSRAIGNGQFF. Written as DNA, the CDR3 is TGTGCCAGCAGTCGGGCCATTGGCAATGGGCAGTTCTTC. This chain connects TRBV6-5 to TRBJ2-1; no reliable D call. Per germline, CDR1 MNHEY and CDR2 SVGAGI. This CDR3 comprises 13 residues.

This chain joins TRBV24-1 and TRBJ1-2, with TRBD1 matching over 7 bases. Per germline, CDR1 KGHDR and CDR2 SFDVKD. CDR3 length: 15 residues. After removal of 1 base from V and 7 bases from J, the junction contained 8 bases not matched to a gene. This CDR3 is CATSDFQGGPGGYTF. The CDR3, as DNA: TGTGCCACCAGTGATTTTCAGGGGGGGCCAGGTGGCTACACCTTC.

This clonotype has a single count. CDR3 region: CASSLGAGYSPLHF. For the CDR3, the DNA is TGTGCCAGCAGTTTAGGCGCGGGGTATTCACCCCTCCACTTT. V usage is TRBV27 and J usage is TRBJ1-6; unclear D gene. The length of the CDR3 is 14 residues. Germline-derived CDR1 and CDR2 are MNHEY and SMNVEV (reference sequence). Trimming removed 2 bases at V and 8 bases at J, with 10 bases between.

The chain couples TRBV6-5 to TRBJ2-7, with 9 bases aligning to TRBD2. V lost 4 bases and J lost 2; bases outside the gene matches: 6. The CDR3 has 15 amino acids. CDR1 MNHEY and CDR2 SVGAGI come from the germline V gene. CDR3 protein: CASSSSGGPTYEQYF. DNA for the CDR3: TGTGCCAGCAGTTCCAGCGGGGGGCCTACCTACGAGCAGTACTTC.

The J gene is TRBJ2-7, the V gene TRBV12-3 or TRBV12-4; D possibly uses TRBD1 or TRBD2 (5 bases each). V lost 0 bases to trimming and J lost 6 bases, with 15 bases between them. This CDR3 comprises 15 residues. The CDR3 sequence is CASSLAARVEAEQYF. CDR3 DNA sequence: TGTGCCAGCAGTTTAGCGGCCAGGGTGGAGGCCGAGCAGTACTTC.

This rearrangement joins TRBV14 to TRBJ2-3, with unresolved D. The germline CDR1 and CDR2 sequences are SGHDN and FVKESK. The CDR3 is made up of 14 amino acids. V was trimmed by 0 bases and J by 10 bases, leaving 14 bases between them. CDR3 DNA: TGTGCCAGCAGCCAAGAAGTAGGCCTAGACGCGCAGTATTTT. Encoded protein: CASSQEVGLDAQYF.

This chain links TRBV12-3 or TRBV12-4 with TRBJ2-1; TRBD2 aligns across 8 bases. The CDR3 has 16 amino acids. Germline trimming cut 4 bases from V and 5 bases from J; bases unmatched to any gene: 10. The CDR3 bases are TGTGCCAGCAGTTCCACGGCGGGGGGTTTCGACAATGAGCAGTTCTTC. Translated: CASSSTAGGFDNEQFF.

This clonotype showed up just a few times. The V gene is TRBV5-5, the J gene TRBJ1-5; D gene unclear. V lost 0 bases, J lost 5 bases, and 12 bases lay in between. Germline V gene lookup returns CDR1 SGHKS and CDR2 YYEKEE (reference sequence). The CDR3 is 15 amino acids. CDR3 protein: CASSLAWAVDQPQHF. In DNA form, the CDR3 reads TGTGCCAGCAGCTTGGCCTGGGCAGTCGATCAGCCCCAGCATTTT.

The CDR3, as DNA: TGTGCCAGCAGTACTTCCCAAATGAGGGAGGAATACAATGAGCAGTTCTTC. This codes for CASSTSQMREEYNEQFF. This chain connects TRBV28 to TRBJ2-1; tentative D call: TRBD2 (6 bases). CDR1 MDHEN and CDR2 SYDVKM come from the germline V gene. Trimming removed 5 bases from V and 4 bases from J, with 21 bases in between. The CDR3 has 17 amino acids.

The chain combines TRBV2 with TRBJ2-1; 10 positions match TRBD1. The CDR3 has 13 residues. Germline CDR1 is SNHLY and CDR2 is FYNNEI. Trimming cost V 11 bases and J 5 bases; bases outside gene matches: 6. CDR3 region: CAATGTGDNEQFF. For the CDR3, the DNA is TGTGCCGCCACCGGGACAGGGGACAATGAGCAGTTCTTC. Drawing the rest from reference TRBV2 and TRBJ2-1, the complete variable domain is EPEVTQTPSHQVTQMGQEVILRCVPISNHLYFYWYRQILGQKVEFLVSFYNNEISEKSEIFDDQFSVERPDGSNFTLKIRSTKLEDSAMYFCAATGTGDNEQFFGPGTRLTVL.

The V call is TRBV6-5, the J call TRBJ2-1; the match to TRBD2 covers 8 bases. Germline V lookup: CDR1 MNHEY, CDR2 SVGAGI. CDR3 length equals 15 residues. Trimming at V came to 2 bases and at J to 10 bases, leaving 10 bases not matched to a gene. CDR3 sequence reads: CASSYLSGGGGEQFF. Here the CDR3 DNA reads TGTGCCAGCAGTTACCTCAGCGGGGGCGGAGGGGAGCAGTTCTTC.

The chain uses TRBV20-1 and TRBJ2-3; TRBD1 agrees at 12 bases. CDR3 length: 14 residues. Germline assignment: CDR1 DFQATT and CDR2 SNEGSKA (reference sequence). V shed 5 bases and J 4 bases; nucleotides not matched to a gene: 4. The CDR3 is CSAGTGGGADTQYF. The CDR3 DNA follows: TGCAGTGCTGGGACAGGGGGCGGCGCAGATACGCAGTATTTT.

This clonotype was counted only a few times. The V call is TRBV20-1, the J call TRBJ2-1, with 12 bases fitting TRBD2. The CDR3 spans 13 residues. Losses at the gene ends were 3 bases for V and 8 bases for J; bases not matched to a gene: 2. Germline values: CDR1 DFQATT, CDR2 SNEGSKA (reference sequence). CDR3 DNA: TGCAGTGCTAGGGGACTAGCGGGCGATGAGCAGTTCTTC. Protein product: CSARGLAGDEQFF.

The rearrangement uses TRBV6-5 and TRBJ2-1; 12 positions match TRBD1. V shed 4 bases, J shed 6 bases, and the junction held 13 bases outside the gene matches. CDR1 is MNHEY and CDR2 is SVGAGI in the germline V gene. CDR3 length: 18 amino acids. This chain's CDR3 is CASSWGQGAVGRLNEQFF. In DNA, the CDR3 is TGTGCCAGCAGTTGGGGACAGGGGGCGGTTGGTCGACTCAATGAGCAGTTCTTC.

The sample holds a few counts of this clonotype. The chain combines TRBV29-1 with TRBJ2-5, with D perhaps TRBD2 (6 bases). Trimming cost V 6 bases and J 5 bases, with 25 bases left between them. The CDR3 extends over 16 amino acids. CDR1 is SQVTM, CDR2 ANQGSEA, per germline. CDR3: CSVDFNRGLRRETQYF. The CDR3 bases are TGCAGCGTGGACTTCAACCGGGGACTTAGGCGGGAGACCCAGTACTTC.

This clonotype was detected only a few times. This sequence joins TRBV27 and TRBJ2-2, with D possibly TRBD1 on 5 matching bases. The ends were cut back, 10 bases at V and 0 bases at J, with 15 bases in the middle. Germline CDR1 is MNHEY and CDR2 is SMNVEV (reference sequence). CDR3 length: 15 residues. The DNA for the CDR3 is TGTGCCACAGCGCGGCAACAGGCGAACACCGGGGAGCTGTTTTTT. This codes for CATARQQANTGELFF.

This clonotype was recorded a few times. This chain links TRBV7-2 with TRBJ2-4; 8 nucleotides agree with TRBD1. This CDR3 comprises 15 residues. V was pared by 0 bases and J by 7 bases, with 5 bases of the junction left unmatched. Germline values: CDR1 SGHTA, CDR2 FQGNSA. CDR3 sequence reads: CASSLAAGGRNIQYF. Here the CDR3 DNA reads TGTGCCAGCAGCTTAGCGGCAGGGGGCAGGAACATTCAGTACTTC.

The CDR3 loop reads CASGAWPDREAFF. The CDR3 DNA sequence: TGTGCCAGCGGAGCTTGGCCCGACAGGGAGGCTTTCTTT. The rearrangement joins TRBV5-5 to TRBJ1-1; 7 positions match TRBD1. V lost 7 bases and J lost 11; bases outside the gene matches: 14. There are 13 residues in the CDR3. CDR1 is SGHKS, CDR2 YYEKEE, per germline (reference sequence).